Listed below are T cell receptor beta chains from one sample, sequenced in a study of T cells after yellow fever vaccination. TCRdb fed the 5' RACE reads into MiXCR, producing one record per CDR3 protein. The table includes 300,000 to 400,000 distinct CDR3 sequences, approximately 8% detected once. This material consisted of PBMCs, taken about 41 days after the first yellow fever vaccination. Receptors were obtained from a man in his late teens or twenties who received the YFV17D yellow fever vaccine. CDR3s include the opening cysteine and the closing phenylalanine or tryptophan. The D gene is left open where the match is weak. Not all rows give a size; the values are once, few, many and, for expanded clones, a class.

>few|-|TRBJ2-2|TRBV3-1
TGTGCCAGCAGCCAATCCCCCGGACTGATAAACACCGGGGAGCTGTTTTTT
CASSQSPGLINTGELFF
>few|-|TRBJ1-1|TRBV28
TGTGCCAGCAGCCCGGGACGGGAAATCGCTGAAGCTTTCTTT
CASSPGREIAEAFF
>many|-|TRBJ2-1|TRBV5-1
TGCGCCAGCAGCTTACCCAGGGGCCATGAGCAGTTCTTC
CASSLPRGHEQFF
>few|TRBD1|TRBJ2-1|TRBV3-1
TGTGCCAGCAGCCAACACTCCGGACAGGGGGCAGGTGAGCAGTTCTTC
CASSQHSGQGAGEQFF
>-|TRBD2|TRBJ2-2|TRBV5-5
TGTGCCAGCAGCTTGGAGGGACTACGGAGCACCGGGGAGCTGTTTTTT
CASSLEGLRSTGELFF
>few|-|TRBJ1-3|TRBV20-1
TGCAGTGCTCCTGTAGCCTCTGGAAACACCATATATTTT
CSAPVASGNTIYF
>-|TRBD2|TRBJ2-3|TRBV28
TGTGCCAGCAGTTTATGGGTCGGGGGGACCACAGATACGCAGTATTTT
CASSLWVGGTTDTQYF
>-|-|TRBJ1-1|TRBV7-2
TGTGCCAGCAGCTTAGAAGCTATGAACACTGAAGCTTTCTTT
CASSLEAMNTEAFF
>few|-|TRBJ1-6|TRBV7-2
TGTGCCAGCAGCTCACCGCGGGGCCTTTTTGATTCACCCCTCCACTTT
CASSSPRGLFDSPLHF
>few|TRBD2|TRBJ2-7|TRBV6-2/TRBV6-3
TGTGCCAGCAGTTGGCGACTAGCGGGGAACTACGAGCAGTACTTC
CASSWRLAGNYEQYF
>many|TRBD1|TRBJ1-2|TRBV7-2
TGTGCCAGCAGCTCCCCAGGGGGCTATGGCTACACCTTC
CASSSPGGYGYTF
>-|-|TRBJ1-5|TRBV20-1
TGCAGTGCTAGAGATCCTTACGGAGTCCTAGGCAATCAGCCCCAGCATTTT
CSARDPYGVLGNQPQHF
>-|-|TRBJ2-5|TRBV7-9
TGTGCCAGCAGCCCCCCGCTAGCTGGGGAGACCCAGTACTTC
CASSPPLAGETQYF
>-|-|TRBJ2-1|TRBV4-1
TGCGCCAGCAGCCAAGGGTGGGGCCAGATCTACAATGAGCAGTTCTTC
CASSQGWGQIYNEQFF
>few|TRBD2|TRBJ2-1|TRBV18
TGTGCCAGCTCAATGGCGGGGGGATACAATGAGCAGTTCTTC
CASSMAGGYNEQFF
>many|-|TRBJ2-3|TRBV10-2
TGCGCCAGCCGACTGATCTCGCCTACGCATTATTTT
CASRLISPTHYF
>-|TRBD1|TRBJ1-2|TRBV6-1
TGTGCCAGCAGAAGCCCGGGACAGGGGGCCCGGGGCTACACCTTC
CASRSPGQGARGYTF
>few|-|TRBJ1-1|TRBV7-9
TGTGCCAGCAGCTTACAGGGCTCCAACACTGAAGCTTTCTTT
CASSLQGSNTEAFF
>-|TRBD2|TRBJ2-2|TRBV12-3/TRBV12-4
TGTGCCAGCAGTTTAAGATTGTTGCGGGGGGCCCCTGGGACCGGGGAGCTGTTTTTT
CASSLRLLRGAPGTGELFF
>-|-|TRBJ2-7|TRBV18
TGTGCCAGCTCACCACGCGAATACGAGCAGTACTTC
CASSPREYEQYF
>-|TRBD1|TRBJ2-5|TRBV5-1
TGCGCCAGCAGCTTGGTTTCCGGGACAGGGAGTGAAGAGACCCAGTACTTC
CASSLVSGTGSEETQYF
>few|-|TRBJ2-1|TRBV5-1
TGCGCCAGCAGCTTGGTTCGGGGAGACCTCGGAGGCGATGAGCAGTTCTTC
CASSLVRGDLGGDEQFF
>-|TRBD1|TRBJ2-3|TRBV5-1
TGCGCCAGCAGCCCTCGGACAGGGGGCCGCACAGATACGCAGTATTTT
CASSPRTGGRTDTQYF
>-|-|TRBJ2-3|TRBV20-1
TGCAGTGCTAGAGATGGGGCCGGGGGAGATACGCAGTATTTT
CSARDGAGGDTQYF
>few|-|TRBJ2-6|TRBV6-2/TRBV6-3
TGTGCCAGCAGTAAGCATATCTCTGGGGCCAACGTCCTGACTTTC
CASSKHISGANVLTF
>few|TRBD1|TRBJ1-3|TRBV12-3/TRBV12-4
TGTGCCAGCTGTCCGGGACAGGGAGTAATTGGTGGAAACACCATATATTTT
CASCPGQGVIGGNTIYF
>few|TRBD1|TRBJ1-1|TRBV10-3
TGTGCCACGACAGGGGGTATCACTGAAGCTTTCTTT
CATTGGITEAFF
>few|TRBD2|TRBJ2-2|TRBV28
TGTGCCACCAAGCGGGGGACCGGGGAGCTGTTTTTT
CATKRGTGELFF
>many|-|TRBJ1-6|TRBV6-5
TGTGCCAGCAGTATCGGGACCGCCCAGGAATCACCCCTCCACTTT
CASSIGTAQESPLHF